Sequencing of this T cell receptor beta chain was carried out in a study of T cells in Graves' hyperthyroidism and ophthalmopathy. Study at large: Before treatment of any kind, peripheral blood was taken at initial diagnosis.

Subjects aged 18 to 65 presented with newly diagnosed hyperthyroidism of less than 2 months' duration. The PBMCs studied were ones that came from 10 ml fresh peripheral blood. In this sample, this clonotype turned up many times. Antigen unknown. Authors of the study amplified TCR beta CDR3 regions from RNA transcripts. HTBI primers were the set used in a first-round RT-PCR of the TCR CDR3. TCRdb called the multiplex PCR reads again in MiXCR, with one record for every CDR3 protein. Of some 560,000 distinct CDR3 sequences detected, 15% to 18% appear once; the ten largest clones hold about 7%. Regarding the study as a whole: Most expanded thyroid clonotypes above 0.001 also appeared in blood.

CDR1 GTSNPN and CDR2 SVGIG come from the germline V gene (reference sequence). With 5 bases removed from V and 1 base from J, the gap between germline ends came to 17 bases. CDR3 size: 15 residues. The sequencing input was blood. The chain is built from TRBV30 and TRBJ1-1; D may be TRBD1 (5 bases). This clonotype was obtained from a woman in her twenties or thirties with Graves' hyperthyroidism. Written as DNA, the CDR3 is TGTGCCTGGTGGGGGGAGGGAGCGGCGAACACTGAAGCTTTCTTT. Its protein is CAWWGEGAANTEAFF.